The clone carrying this T cell receptor (beta chain) has only a few counts. These data originate in a study of blood T cell repertoires in COVID-19. Overall study context: PBMCs, B-cell-depleted T cells, or T cells were the source of the cDNA or gDNA that made up the material.

Germline CDR1 is KGHSH and CDR2 is LQKENI. Trimming stripped 4 bases from V and 0 bases from J, with 6 bases between. This CDR3 spans 13 amino acids. The method was immunoSEQ multiplex PCR; TCRdb's version includes in-frame clones alone and lacks a portion of them. This table has some 390,000 clones, more than 80% appearing once. Enrolled through a virtual design, the participants were between roughly 18 and 90 years of age and came from some 25 US areas. Symptom resolution, clearance, or two negative PCRs marked donors in Cohort 3 as recovered. The sequencing input was PBMCs or T cells enriched from blood (not recorded which). This receptor was taken from a man aged 25 to 40 who had recovered from COVID-19. The genes are TRBV18 and TRBJ2-5; D might be TRBD1 (5 bases). The CDR3 DNA follows: TGTGCCAGCTCACAGGGGTACCAAGAGACCCAGTACTTC. This encodes CASSQGYQETQYF.